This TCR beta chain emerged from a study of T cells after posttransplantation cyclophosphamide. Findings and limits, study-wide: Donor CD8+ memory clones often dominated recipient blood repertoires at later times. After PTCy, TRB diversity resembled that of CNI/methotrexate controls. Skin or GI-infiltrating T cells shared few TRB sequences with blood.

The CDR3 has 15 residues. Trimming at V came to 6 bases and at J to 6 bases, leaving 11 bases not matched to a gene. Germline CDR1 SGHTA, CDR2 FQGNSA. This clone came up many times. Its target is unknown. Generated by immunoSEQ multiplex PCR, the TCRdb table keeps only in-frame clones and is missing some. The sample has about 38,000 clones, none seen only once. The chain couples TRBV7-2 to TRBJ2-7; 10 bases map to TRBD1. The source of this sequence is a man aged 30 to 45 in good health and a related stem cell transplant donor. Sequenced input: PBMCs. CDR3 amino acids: CASSQTSGTGAEQYF. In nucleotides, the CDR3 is TGTGCCAGCAGTCAGACCTCCGGGACAGGGGCCGAGCAGTACTTC.